This TCR beta chain derives from a study of CD8 T cells in Susac syndrome. RNA amounts of about 0.5 to 1 ug underwent reverse transcription with random hexamers. Via MiXCR, TCRdb re-called the immunoSEQ multiplex PCR reads, giving one row per CDR3 protein. The table shows roughly 200,000 distinct CDR3 sequences, with 85% to 95% occurring only once. V was trimmed by 6 bases and J by 6 bases, leaving 13 bases between them. The length of the CDR3 is 12 residues. CDR1 is DFQATT, CDR2 SNEGSKA, per germline (reference sequence). TEMRA cells underwent FACS enrichment and CD8+ and CD4+ T cells underwent negative isolation.

The rearrangement joins TRBV20-1 to TRBJ2-3; D is ambiguous. The sequenced sample consisted of CD4+ T cells from PBMCs. The receptor was isolated from a human donor in good health. The CDR3 DNA reads TGCAGTGCGGCCGGAGTACAGGATACGCAGTATTTT. Its translation: CSAAGVQDTQYF.